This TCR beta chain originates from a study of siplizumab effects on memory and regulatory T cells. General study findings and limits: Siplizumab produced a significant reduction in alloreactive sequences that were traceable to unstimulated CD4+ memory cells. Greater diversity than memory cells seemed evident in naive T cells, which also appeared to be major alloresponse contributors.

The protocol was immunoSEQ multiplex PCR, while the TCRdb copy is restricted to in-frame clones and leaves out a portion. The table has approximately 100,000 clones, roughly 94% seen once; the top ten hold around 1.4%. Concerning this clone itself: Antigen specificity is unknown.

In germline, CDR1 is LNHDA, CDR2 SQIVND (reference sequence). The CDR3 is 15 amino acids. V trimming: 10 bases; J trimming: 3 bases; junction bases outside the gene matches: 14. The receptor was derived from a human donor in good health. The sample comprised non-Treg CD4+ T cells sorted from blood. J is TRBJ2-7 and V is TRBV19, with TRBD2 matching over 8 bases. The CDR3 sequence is CATGDKGLGIYEQYF. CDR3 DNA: TGTGCCACCGGGGACAAGGGACTAGGAATCTACGAGCAGTACTTC.